The 29 T cell receptor beta chains in this list originate from one sample, sequenced in a study of a mutant IDH1 vaccine in newly diagnosed glioma. The sample's time point: week 35, safety follow-up. Vaccination used 300 ug of mutant IDH1 20-mer peptide per dose, with topical imiquimod. This table comes from immunoSEQ multiplex PCR, and its TCRdb copy is limited to in-frame clones, with some not included. The sample holds 25,000 to 40,000 clones, 65% to 85% seen once. Their recognized antigens are unknown. Source: PBMCs, taken from a glioma patient whose treatment included an IDH1 peptide vaccine. The source of these receptors is a woman in her twenties or thirties with glioma. Some clones in this sample may be carry-over from other donors' samples.

The chain carries TRBV28 and TRBJ2-7; D is ambiguous. The CDR3 runs 13 residues. Looked up from germline, CDR1 is MDHEN and CDR2 is SYDVKM. Trimming stripped 4 bases from V and 1 base from J, with 8 bases between. The CDR3 DNA reads as TGTGCCAGCAGTTATCTAGAATCCTACGAGCAGTACTTC. It translates to CASSYLESYEQYF.

The chain couples TRBV28 to TRBJ2-7; 9 bases are shared with TRBD1. V lost 6 bases, J lost 1 base, and 22 bases stayed unmatched. The CDR3 loop spans 20 amino acids. Germline loops: CDR1 MDHEN, CDR2 SYDVKM. CDR3 amino acids: CASSKRDRADGGGLSYEQYF. The CDR3 nucleotides are TGTGCCAGCAGCAAGCGGGACAGGGCCGACGGGGGTGGATTATCCTACGAGCAGTACTTC.

V gene TRBV19 combines with J gene TRBJ1-5, with D possibly TRBD1 on 6 matching bases. CDR3 length: 16 residues. CDR1 LNHDA and CDR2 SQIVND come from the germline V gene (reference sequence). The V end lost 4 bases, the J end lost 5 bases, and 18 bases lay between the germline ends. CDR3 in amino acids: CASSTPFYGQYQPQHF. The CDR3 nucleotides are TGTGCCAGTAGTACCCCATTCTACGGACAGTATCAGCCCCAGCATTTT.

The chain couples TRBV27 to TRBJ1-1; D is undetermined. The CDR3 covers 16 residues. CDR1 and CDR2 (germline): MNHEY, SMNVEV (reference sequence). Trimming left V 9 bases short and J 4 bases short, with 24 bases between. CDR3 nucleotides: TGTGCCAGTAGACGGGGAGGTTCTCAACGGAGCACTGAAGCTTTCTTT. Its translation: CASRRGGSQRSTEAFF.

This clone showed up just once. The chain is built from TRBV2 and TRBJ2-7; D gene ambiguous. This CDR3 has 16 amino acids. CDR1 is SNHLY, CDR2 FYNNEI, per germline. The ends were cut back, 3 bases at V and 4 bases at J, with 19 bases in the middle. The CDR3 nucleotides read TGTGCCAGCAGTGAGTGGCAGGCCGCGCTGGGGTACGAGCAGTACTTC. Protein product: CASSEWQAALGYEQYF.

The chain is built from TRBV27 and TRBJ1-1; D is perhaps TRBD1 (6 bases). Trimming left V 6 bases short and J 5 bases short, with 13 bases between. CDR1 MNHEY and CDR2 SMNVEV come from the germline V gene (reference sequence). This CDR3 contains 13 residues. The CDR3 region is CASSQDSNTEAFF. The CDR3 coding sequence is TGTGCCAGCAGCCAGGACAGTAATACTGAAGCTTTCTTT.

As DNA, the CDR3 is TGTGCCAGCAGTTTGACTAGCTCCTACAATGAGCAGTTCTTC. This encodes CASSLTSSYNEQFF. The chain is built from TRBV27 and TRBJ2-1, with TRBD2 as a possible D gene (6 bases). Germline CDR1 is MNHEY and CDR2 is SMNVEV (reference sequence). CDR3 length: 14 residues. Trimming took off 3 bases at V and 0 bases at J, with 6 bases between the two ends.

The rearrangement joins TRBV19 to TRBJ2-1; D is unresolved. The CDR3 runs 14 residues. Trimming took off 3 bases at V and 6 bases at J, with 12 bases between the two ends. The germline V gene encodes CDR1 LNHDA and CDR2 SQIVND (reference sequence). CDR3 loop: CASSIRLEPNEQFF. CDR3 coding DNA: TGTGCCAGTAGTATTAGGCTAGAGCCCAATGAGCAGTTCTTC.

V usage is TRBV20-1 and J usage is TRBJ2-5; D call uncertain. V was pared by 3 bases and J by 1 base, with 0 bases between. Germline loops: CDR1 DFQATT, CDR2 SNEGSKA (reference sequence). The CDR3 is made up of 10 amino acids. Written as DNA, the CDR3 is TGCAGTGCTAGCCAAGAGACCCAGTACTTC. As protein: CSASQETQYF.

The chain has TRBV30 and TRBJ2-3; the match to TRBD2 covers 9 bases. This CDR3 comprises 15 residues. The junction had 9 bases not matched to a gene; V was cut back by 2 bases and J by 6 bases. Germline V gene sequence: CDR1 GTSNPN, CDR2 SVGIG (reference sequence). Written as DNA, the CDR3 is TGTGCCTGGAGTATAAGCGGGAGGACCCAGGATACGCAGTATTTT. This sequence encodes CAWSISGRTQDTQYF.

The chain joins TRBV5-4 to TRBJ2-1; TRBD1 matches 8 bases. The V segment lost 6 bases and the J segment 8 bases; nucleotides outside the gene matches: 13. This CDR3 spans 15 amino acids. In germline, CDR1 is SGHNT, CDR2 YYREEE (reference sequence). As DNA, the CDR3 is TGTGCCAGCACTAGAGGACAGGGAACGTACGATGAGCAGTTCTTC. This encodes CASTRGQGTYDEQFF.

The chain combines TRBV2 with TRBJ2-3, with 13 positions matching TRBD2. CDR3 length: 16 amino acids. Germline V gene lookup returns CDR1 SNHLY and CDR2 FYNNEI. V lost 2 bases and J lost 5; bases outside the gene matches: 4. The DNA for the CDR3 is TGTGCCAGCAGTGAAACGAGACTAGCGGGAGGAGATACGCAGTATTTT. Translated, it gives CASSETRLAGGDTQYF.

The chain couples TRBV19 to TRBJ1-2, with D tentatively TRBD1 (6 bases). Trimming removed 7 bases at V and 4 bases at J, with 10 bases between. The CDR3 length is 12 residues. Germline lookup yields CDR1 LNHDA and CDR2 SQIVND (reference sequence). This CDR3 is CASTDRFYGYTF. CDR3 DNA sequence: TGTGCCAGTACGGACAGATTCTATGGCTACACCTTC.

This clone was counted a single time. The V call is TRBV6-1, the J call TRBJ1-5; D not certain. From germline, CDR1 is MNHNS and CDR2 SASEGT. The CDR3 extends over 13 amino acids. The V end lost 9 bases, the J end lost 2 bases, and 11 bases lay between the germline ends. The CDR3 protein is CASRPGGNQPQHF. The CDR3 bases are TGTGCCAGTCGTCCCGGGGGCAATCAGCCCCAGCATTTT.

The rearrangement links TRBV27 to TRBJ1-2, with D unresolved. V lost 1 base and J 4 bases, leaving 16 bases between the germline ends. This CDR3 is 16 amino acids long. The germline V gene encodes CDR1 MNHEY and CDR2 SMNVEV (reference sequence). The CDR3 DNA follows: TGTGCCAGCAGTTTATTGACTTCGGGTGGGATCTATGGCTACACCTTC. It specifies CASSLLTSGGIYGYTF.

The chain links TRBV7-2 to TRBJ1-3; D gene uncertain. The V and J ends lost 1 base and 0 bases respectively, with 7 bases between them. Germline V gene data show CDR1 as SGHTA and CDR2 as FQGNSA. The CDR3 runs 15 residues. The CDR3 DNA sequence: TGTGCCAGCAGCTTAGGGCCTGACTCTGGAAACACCATATATTTT. Residues: CASSLGPDSGNTIYF.

The V call is TRBV30, the J call TRBJ2-2; D not resolved. The CDR3 has 12 residues. Looked up from germline, CDR1 is GTSNPN and CDR2 is SVGIG (reference sequence). V was cut by 1 base and J by 8 bases, with 8 bases left in between. CDR3 sequence reads: CAWSASMGELFF. CDR3 nucleotides: TGTGCCTGGAGTGCCTCTATGGGGGAGCTGTTTTTT.

The rearrangement links TRBV7-2 to TRBJ2-3; D uncertain. Per germline, CDR1 SGHTA and CDR2 FQGNSA. The CDR3 runs 12 residues. V shed 4 bases and J shed 2 bases, with 4 bases lying between them. CDR3: CASSYFTDTQYF. Written as DNA, the CDR3 is TGTGCCAGCAGCTACTTCACAGATACGCAGTATTTT.

V gene TRBV14 combines with J gene TRBJ2-6; D not certain. Germline assignment: CDR1 SGHDN and CDR2 FVKESK. The CDR3 length is 16 residues. V was shortened by 0 bases and J by 2 bases, with 8 bases between the two germline ends. CDR3 sequence reads: CASSQDGLAGANVLTF. The DNA of the CDR3 is TGTGCCAGCAGCCAAGATGGTCTCGCTGGGGCCAACGTCCTGACTTTC.

The V and J genes are TRBV9 and TRBJ2-1, with TRBD2 identical over 7 bases. V shed 4 bases and J 10 bases; nucleotides not matched to a gene: 23. The CDR3 loop spans 18 amino acids. Germline lookup yields CDR1 SGDLS and CDR2 YYNGEE. CDR3 residues: CASSSLGRAAGESWEQFF. Here the CDR3 DNA reads TGTGCCAGCAGCTCCCTGGGTCGGGCGGCGGGAGAATCATGGGAGCAGTTCTTC. The full variable domain, in which reference TRBV9 and TRBJ2-1 provide the parts outside the CDR3, is DSGVTQTPKHLITATGQRVTLRCSPRSGDLSVYWYQQSLDQGLQFLIQYYNGEERAKGNILERFSAQQFPDLHSELNLSSLELGDSALYFCASSSLGRAAGESWEQFFGPGTRLTVL.

This clone was found once. This chain connects TRBV7-6 to TRBJ2-1; TRBD2 matches 7 bases. This CDR3 comprises 17 residues. With 1 base clipped from V and 7 bases from J, the junction kept 13 bases outside the gene matches. Looked up from germline, CDR1 is SGHVS and CDR2 is FNYEAQ. This chain's CDR3 is CASSLEATTGGGNEQFF. The DNA of the CDR3 is TGTGCCAGCAGCTTAGAGGCGACAACGGGAGGTGGGAATGAGCAGTTCTTC.

The chain carries TRBV7-9 and TRBJ2-1, with 11 bases matching TRBD2. The junction had 9 bases not matched to a gene; V was cut back by 2 bases and J by 12 bases. This CDR3 has 15 residues. Looked up from germline, CDR1 is SEHNR and CDR2 is FQNEAQ (reference sequence). The CDR3 sequence is CASSLLAGGMLGQFF. The CDR3 nucleotides are TGTGCCAGCAGCTTACTAGCGGGAGGAATGTTAGGGCAGTTCTTC. The whole variable domain, filled in from reference TRBV7-9 and TRBJ2-1, reads DTGVSQNPRHKITKRGQNVTFRCDPISEHNRLYWYRQTLGQGPEFLTYFQNEAQLEKSRLLSDRFSAERPKGSFSTLEIQRTEQGDSAMYLCASSLLAGGMLGQFFGPGTRLTVL.

The chain uses TRBV4-2 and TRBJ2-7; 7 bases line up with TRBD2. V shed 2 bases, J shed 2 bases, and the junction held 6 bases outside the gene matches. Germline V gene data show CDR1 as LGHNA and CDR2 as YNFKEQ. CDR3 length: 15 residues. The CDR3 here is CASSQSLSGTYEQYF. Written as DNA, the CDR3 is TGTGCCAGCAGCCAATCGCTAAGCGGGACCTACGAGCAGTACTTC.

The J gene is TRBJ2-3, the V gene TRBV30; 8 positions match TRBD1. Trimming cost V 3 bases and J 4 bases; bases outside gene matches: 6. Germline lookup yields CDR1 GTSNPN and CDR2 SVGIG (reference sequence). The CDR3 spans 14 residues. DNA of the CDR3: TGTGCCTGGAGACAGGGGGGTGGCGCAGATACGCAGTATTTT. It translates to CAWRQGGGADTQYF.

The chain is built from TRBV28 and TRBJ1-1; D remains ambiguous. Deletions cut 2 bases from V and 2 bases from J, with 6 bases between. The germline gives CDR1 MDHEN, CDR2 SYDVKM. There are 13 residues in the CDR3. The CDR3 spells CASSLEGNTEAFF. The CDR3 DNA follows: TGTGCCAGCAGTTTAGAGGGTAACACTGAAGCTTTCTTT.

The rearrangement joins TRBV6-5 to TRBJ2-2; 9 bases are a match to TRBD1. Germline values: CDR1 MNHEY, CDR2 SVGAGI. After removal of 8 bases from V and 0 bases from J, the junction contained 1 base not matched to a gene. CDR3 length: 14 amino acids. CDR3 amino acids: CASRTGANTGELFF. The CDR3 coding sequence is TGTGCCAGCCGGACAGGGGCGAACACCGGGGAGCTGTTTTTT.

The chain uses TRBV18 and TRBJ2-2; 7 positions match TRBD1. Looked up from germline, CDR1 is KGHSH and CDR2 is LQKENI. This CDR3 has 17 amino acids. Unmatched junction bases numbered 10, after V lost 3 bases and J lost 3 bases. CDR3 in amino acids: CASSPRQGTMDTGELFF. The CDR3 coding sequence is TGTGCCAGCTCACCCCGACAGGGAACGATGGACACCGGGGAGCTGTTTTTT. The entire variable domain, with the rest obtained from reference TRBV18 and TRBJ2-2, is as follows: NAGVMQNPRHLVRRRGQEARLRCSPMKGHSHVYWYRQLPEEGLKFMVYLQKENIIDESGMPKERFSAEFPKEGPSILRIQQVVRGDSAAYFCASSPRQGTMDTGELFFGEGSRLTVL.

This sequence joins TRBV5-4 and TRBJ1-1, with 7 bases aligning to TRBD1. The CDR3 totals 14 residues. The V and J ends lost 4 bases and 1 base, in that order; junction bases with no gene match: 4. Germline V gives CDR1 SGHNT, CDR2 YYREEE (reference sequence). The CDR3 spells CASSPRGGNTEAFF. CDR3 nucleotides: TGTGCCAGCAGCCCCAGGGGGGGGAACACTGAAGCTTTCTTT.

This clone came up a few times. The J gene is TRBJ1-2, the V gene TRBV15; a possible D gene is TRBD1 (6 bases). The CDR3 length is 17 residues. CDR1 and CDR2 (germline): LNHNV, YYDKDF (reference sequence). V lost 3 bases to trimming and J lost 0 bases, with 17 bases between them. The CDR3 region has the DNA TGTGCCACCAGCAGTACAGGGATCCTATTTCCTAACTATGGCTACACCTTC. Its protein product is CATSSTGILFPNYGYTF. Full variable domain (outside the CDR3, taken from reference TRBV15 and TRBJ1-2): DAMVIQNPRYQVTQFGKPVTLSCSQTLNHNVMYWYQQKSSQAPKLLFHYYDKDFNNEADTPDNFQSRRPNTSFCFLDIRSPGLGDTAMYLCATSSTGILFPNYGYTFGSGTRLTVV.